The 13 T cell receptor beta chains reported below all come from one sample, sequenced in a study of shared clonotypes between healthy human individuals (dated by TCRdb to the early 2020s). Library generation was performed with the immunoSEQ multiplex PCR assay. TCRdb stores this immuneACCESS table with in-frame sequences only. Part of the clones is absent; in the studies checked, under half of the shortfall reflects unresolved V genes, and no reason is known for the rest. Here the sample has fewer than 1.4 million clones; 70% to 80% occur a single time. The ten top clones hold 0.6% to 0.75% of the sample. Sequencing was done on a sample of memory CD4+ T cells from PBMCs. What this sample's cell subset or site label stands for: CD45RA-negative fraction. All receptors come from a man aged 18 to 30 in good health. Some clones in this sample may be carry-over from other donors' samples.

This clone was counted only a few times. The chain combines TRBV14 with TRBJ1-1, with D maybe TRBD1 (5 bases). V lost 4 bases and J lost 1, with 13 bases in between. The length of the CDR3 is 15 residues. Germline CDR1 reads SGHDN; CDR2 reads FVKESK. The CDR3 sequence is CASSRARGANTEAFF. CDR3 sequence (DNA): TGTGCCAGCAGCCGGGCTCGGGGCGCGAACACTGAAGCTTTCTTT.

This clone was seen ten or more times. This same CDR3 is encoded by further DNA sequences in the sample. This chain connects TRBV5-6 to TRBJ2-3, with 14 bases lining up with TRBD2. V gave up 4 bases and J gave up 6 bases; unmatched junction bases: 7. Germline lookup yields CDR1 SGHDT and CDR2 YYEEEE. This CDR3 spans 16 amino acids. The CDR3 DNA reads TGTGCCAGCAGCAGACTAGCGGGAGGGAAGGCGGATACGCAGTATTTT. Translated: CASSRLAGGKADTQYF.

The chain is built from TRBV27 and TRBJ2-2; 10 bases fit TRBD2. Trimming took 1 base from V and 1 from J; bases not matched to a gene: 9. The CDR3 is 19 residues long. Germline V gene lookup returns CDR1 MNHEY and CDR2 SMNVEV (reference sequence). CDR3 sequence (DNA): TGTGCCAGCAGTTTATTCTCTTGGGCTAGCGGGGGGAACACCGGGGAGCTGTTTTTT. Translated: CASSLFSWASGGNTGELFF.

The sample holds one count of this clone. A far larger clone differs by one base, so this is likely a read error. This rearrangement joins TRBV25-1 to TRBJ2-7, with D unclear. CDR3 length: 15 amino acids. From germline, CDR1 is MGHDK and CDR2 SYGVNS. The DNA of the CDR3 is TGTGCCAACAGTGAATCCGGTCGATGGGCCTACGAGCAGTACTTC. Translation gives CANSESGRWAYEQYF.

As regards this clone: This same CDR3 is encoded by further DNA sequences in the sample. The gene calls are TRBV28 and TRBJ1-5; D not resolved. The V gene's germline CDR1 is MDHEN and CDR2 SYDVKM. This CDR3 contains 14 residues. The ends were cut back, 5 bases at V and 3 bases at J, with 11 bases in the middle. The DNA of the CDR3 is TGTGCCAGCAGTAAAGGTCATTCCAATCAGCCCCAGCATTTT. This encodes CASSKGHSNQPQHF.

The chain combines TRBV10-3 with TRBJ2-2; TRBD1 matches at 9 bases. The germline V gene encodes CDR1 ENHRY and CDR2 SYGVKD. The trim removed 0 bases at V and 2 bases at J, leaving 1 base unmatched. The length of the CDR3 is 16 residues. Written as DNA, the CDR3 is TGTGCCATCAGTGAGTCAACAGGGGGCAACACCGGGGAGCTGTTTTTT. Protein: CAISESTGGNTGELFF.

Turning to this clone: This sample also contains other DNA sequences that code for the same CDR3. V and J are TRBV6-1 and TRBJ2-7; no definite D call. CDR3 size: 12 residues. V was pared by 3 bases and J by 4 bases, with 7 bases between. Germline values: CDR1 MNHNS, CDR2 SASEGT. CDR3 DNA: TGTGCCAGCAGTGAGCGGCGGTACGAGCAGTACTTC. Translated, it gives CASSERRYEQYF.

The gene calls are TRBV7-9 and TRBJ2-5; 10 bases line up with TRBD1. The CDR3 is 15 amino acids. Germline V gives CDR1 SEHNR, CDR2 FQNEAQ (reference sequence). V trimming: 5 bases; J trimming: 1 base; junction bases outside the gene matches: 4. CDR3 region: CASSMGDRGQETQYF. The CDR3 nucleotides read TGTGCCAGCAGCATGGGGGACAGGGGCCAAGAGACCCAGTACTTC. The full variable domain, in which reference TRBV7-9 and TRBJ2-5 provide the parts outside the CDR3, is DTGVSQNPRHKITKRGQNVTFRCDPISEHNRLYWYRQTLGQGPEFLTYFQNEAQLEKSRLLSDRFSAERPKGSFSTLEIQRTEQGDSAMYLCASSMGDRGQETQYFGPGTRLLVL.

This chain connects TRBV5-1 to TRBJ2-1, with a possible D match to TRBD1 (6 bases). The CDR3 runs to 15 residues. The V and J ends lost 5 bases and 0 bases respectively, with 12 bases between them. CDR1 is SGHRS and CDR2 is YFSETQ in the germline V gene. The CDR3 protein is CASSRDISSYNEQFF. The CDR3 DNA is TGCGCCAGCAGTCGGGACATTAGCTCCTACAATGAGCAGTTCTTC.

The chain links TRBV5-1 to TRBJ1-1; the match to TRBD1 covers 7 bases. Trimming at V came to 4 bases and at J to 3 bases, leaving 12 bases not matched to a gene. This CDR3 contains 16 residues. From germline, CDR1 is SGHRS and CDR2 YFSETQ. CDR3 amino acids: CASSPDRATQDTEAFF. CDR3 coding DNA: TGCGCCAGCAGCCCCGACAGGGCAACACAGGACACTGAAGCTTTCTTT.

This clone was observed a handful of times. One base away lies a much larger clone, so this may be a sequencing read error. This specimen includes other DNA sequences encoding the same CDR3. The chain uses TRBV7-9 and TRBJ1-1, with 8 positions matching TRBD1. The CDR3 has 13 residues. Unmatched junction bases numbered 2, after V lost 5 bases and J lost 3 bases. Per germline, CDR1 SEHNR and CDR2 FQNEAQ (reference sequence). The CDR3 protein is CASSLDRDTEAFF. The DNA of the CDR3 is TGTGCCAGCAGCCTGGACAGGGACACTGAAGCTTTCTTT.

The V and J genes are TRBV21-1 and TRBJ2-2; the table gives TRBD1 as D, unverified against the DNA. TRBV21-1 is a known pseudogene. There are 13 residues in the CDR3. As DNA, the CDR3 is TGTGCCAGCAGCCAGGGGGGTTCTGAGGAGCTGTTTTTT. Encoded protein: CASSQGGSEELFF.

The chain has TRBV11-2 and TRBJ2-5; 7 bases map to TRBD1. In germline, CDR1 is SGHAT, CDR2 FQNNGV. V trimming: 1 base; J trimming: 4 bases; junction bases outside the gene matches: 9. The CDR3 runs to 16 residues. The DNA of the CDR3 is TGTGCCAGCAGCTTAGGTGTCAGGGGGTTCGCAGAGACCCAGTACTTC. It is translated as CASSLGVRGFAETQYF.